This T cell receptor beta chain was found in a study of early T cells in non-severe SARS-CoV-2 infection. This clonotype showed up many times. The CDR3 totals 12 residues. Per germline, CDR1 WNHNN and CDR2 SYGVQD (reference sequence). The V gene lost 3 bases and the J gene lost 5 bases, with 8 bases spanning the gap. Using its own MiXCR run on the 5' RACE reads, TCRdb lists one record per CDR3 protein. The sample includes around 63,000 distinct CDR3 sequences, approximately 6.1% of them seen just once. V usage is TRBV10-1 and J usage is TRBJ2-7; D ambiguous. The TCR comes from an adult who was a healthcare worker with PCR-confirmed SARS-CoV-2 infection or an uninfected control (not recorded which). This material consisted of whole blood, taken at baseline. CDR3 in DNA: TGCGCCAGCAGTGAATTCCTTGACGAGCAGTACTTC. Its translation is CASSEFLDEQYF.